These 2 T cell receptor beta chains share one sample of origin, sequenced in a study of cytomegalovirus exposure and HLA in healthy donors. PCR employed 60 Vbeta and 13 Jbeta primers. Repertoires were generated with immunoSEQ multiplex PCR, while TCRdb's copy carries only in-frame clones and drops some. The data hold about 190,000 clones, with about 77% observed a single time. The sequencing input was PBMCs. Receptor source: a young woman in good health and CMV-seropositive.

The CDR3 DNA reads TGTGCCAGCACCGAGACGGGGGGGCCTGAAGCTTTCTTT. Amino acid sequence: CASTETGGPEAFF. The chain combines TRBV28 with TRBJ1-1; TRBD1 might be the D (6 bases). Trimming took 7 bases from V and 6 from J, leaving 15 bases between them. Looked up from germline, CDR1 is MDHEN and CDR2 is SYDVKM. The CDR3 sequence is 13 residues long.

The V gene is TRBV4-1, the J gene TRBJ1-4; 7 bases align to TRBD1. This CDR3 contains 15 residues. Germline CDR1 MGHRA, CDR2 YSYEKL. Trimming at V came to 3 bases and at J to 8 bases, leaving 9 bases not matched to a gene. CDR3 nucleotides: TGCGCCAGCAGCCACCCGGGACAGTTCGGAGAAAAACTGTTTTTT. The encoded protein is CASSHPGQFGEKLFF.